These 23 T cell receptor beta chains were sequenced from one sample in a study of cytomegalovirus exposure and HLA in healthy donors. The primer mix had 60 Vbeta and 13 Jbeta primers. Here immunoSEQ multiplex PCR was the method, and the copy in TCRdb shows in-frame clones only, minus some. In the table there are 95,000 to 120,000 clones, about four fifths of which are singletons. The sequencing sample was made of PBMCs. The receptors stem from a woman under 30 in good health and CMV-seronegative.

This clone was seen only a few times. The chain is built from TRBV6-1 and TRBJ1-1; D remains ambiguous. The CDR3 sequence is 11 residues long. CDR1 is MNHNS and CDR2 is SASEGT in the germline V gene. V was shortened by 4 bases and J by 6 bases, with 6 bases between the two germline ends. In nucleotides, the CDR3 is TGTGCCAGCAGTGTTCCTTCTGAAGCTTTCTTT. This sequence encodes CASSVPSEAFF.

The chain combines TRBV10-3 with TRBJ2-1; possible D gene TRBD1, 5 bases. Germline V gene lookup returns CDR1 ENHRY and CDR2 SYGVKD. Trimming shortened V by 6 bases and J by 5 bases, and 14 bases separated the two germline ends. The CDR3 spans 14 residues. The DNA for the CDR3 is TGTGCCATCAGCGGACATCCCGAACACAATGAGCAGTTCTTC. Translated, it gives CAISGHPEHNEQFF.

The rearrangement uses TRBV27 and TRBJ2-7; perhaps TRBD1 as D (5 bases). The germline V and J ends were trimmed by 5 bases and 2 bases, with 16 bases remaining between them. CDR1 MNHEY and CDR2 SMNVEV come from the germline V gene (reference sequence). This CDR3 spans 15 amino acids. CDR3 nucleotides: TGTGCCAGCAGTAGGGTAGGGGTAGGCGCCTACGAGCAGTACGTC. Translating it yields CASSRVGVGAYEQYV.

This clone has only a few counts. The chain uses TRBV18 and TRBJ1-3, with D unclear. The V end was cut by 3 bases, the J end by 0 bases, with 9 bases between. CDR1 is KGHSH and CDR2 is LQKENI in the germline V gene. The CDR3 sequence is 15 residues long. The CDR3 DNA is TGTGCCAGCTCACCGCACGCAGACTCTGGAAACACCATATATTTT. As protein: CASSPHADSGNTIYF.

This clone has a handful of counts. CDR3 DNA sequence: TGCGCCAGCAGCGGACAGGGGGCCGGGGAGCTGTTTTTT. This sequence encodes CASSGQGAGELFF. The chain links TRBV5-1 to TRBJ2-2; 10 nucleotides match TRBD1. Germline V gene sequence: CDR1 SGHRS, CDR2 YFSETQ. The CDR3 has 13 amino acids. Trimming took 4 bases from V and 6 from J; bases not matched to a gene: 0.

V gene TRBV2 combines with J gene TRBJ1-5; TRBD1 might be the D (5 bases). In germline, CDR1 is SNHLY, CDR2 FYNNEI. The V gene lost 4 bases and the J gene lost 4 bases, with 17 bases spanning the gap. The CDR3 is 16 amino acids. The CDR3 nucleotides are TGTGCCAGCAGTGTCCCACGAGCAGGGTTAAATCAGCCCCAGCATTTT. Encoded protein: CASSVPRAGLNQPQHF.

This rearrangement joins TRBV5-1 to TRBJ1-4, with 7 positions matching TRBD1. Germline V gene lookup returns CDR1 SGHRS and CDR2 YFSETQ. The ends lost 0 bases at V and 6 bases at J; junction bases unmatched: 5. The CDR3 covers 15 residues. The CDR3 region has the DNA TGCGCCAGCAGCTTGGAGACAGGGAGGTATGAAAAACTGTTTTTT. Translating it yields CASSLETGRYEKLFF. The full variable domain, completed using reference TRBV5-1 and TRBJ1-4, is KAGVTQTPRYLIKTRGQQVTLSCSPISGHRSVSWYQQTPGQGLQFLFEYFSETQRNKGNFPGRFSGRQFSNSRSEMNVSTLELGDSALYLCASSLETGRYEKLFFGSGTQLSVL.

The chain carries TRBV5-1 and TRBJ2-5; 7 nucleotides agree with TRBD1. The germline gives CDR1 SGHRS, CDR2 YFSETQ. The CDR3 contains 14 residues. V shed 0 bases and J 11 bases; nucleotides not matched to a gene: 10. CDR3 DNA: TGCGCCAGCAGCTTGGAACAGGGGCCTTGGGAGCAGTACTTC. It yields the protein CASSLEQGPWEQYF.

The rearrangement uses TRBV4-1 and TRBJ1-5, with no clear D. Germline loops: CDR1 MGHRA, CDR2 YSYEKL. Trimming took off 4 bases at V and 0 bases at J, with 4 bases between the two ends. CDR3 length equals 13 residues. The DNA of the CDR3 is TGCGCCAGCAGCCCTAATAGCAATCAGCCCCAGCATTTT. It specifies CASSPNSNQPQHF.

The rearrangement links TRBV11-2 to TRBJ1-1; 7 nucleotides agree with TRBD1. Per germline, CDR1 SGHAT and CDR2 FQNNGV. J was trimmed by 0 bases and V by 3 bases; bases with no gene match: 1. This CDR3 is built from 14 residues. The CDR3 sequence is CASSFTGVNTEAFF. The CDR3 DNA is TGTGCCAGCAGCTTTACAGGGGTGAACACTGAAGCTTTCTTT.

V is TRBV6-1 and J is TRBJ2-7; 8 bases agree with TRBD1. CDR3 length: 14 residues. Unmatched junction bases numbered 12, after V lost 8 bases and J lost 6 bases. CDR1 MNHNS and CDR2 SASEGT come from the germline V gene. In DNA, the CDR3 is TGTGCCAGCCAGGGGGCCTACGACCGCGCCGAGCAGTACTTC. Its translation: CASQGAYDRAEQYF.

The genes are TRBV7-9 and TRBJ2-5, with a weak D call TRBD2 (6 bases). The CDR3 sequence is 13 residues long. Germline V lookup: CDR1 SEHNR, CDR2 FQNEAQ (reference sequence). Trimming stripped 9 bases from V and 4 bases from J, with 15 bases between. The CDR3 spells CASIAEGIETQYF. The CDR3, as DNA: TGTGCCAGTATAGCGGAGGGAATAGAGACCCAGTACTTC.

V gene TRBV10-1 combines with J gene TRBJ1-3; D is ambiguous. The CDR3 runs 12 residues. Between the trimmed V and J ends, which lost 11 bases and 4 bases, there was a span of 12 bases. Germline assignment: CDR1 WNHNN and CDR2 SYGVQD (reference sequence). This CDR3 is CAGAETGNTIYF. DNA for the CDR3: TGCGCCGGAGCCGAAACAGGAAACACCATATATTTT.

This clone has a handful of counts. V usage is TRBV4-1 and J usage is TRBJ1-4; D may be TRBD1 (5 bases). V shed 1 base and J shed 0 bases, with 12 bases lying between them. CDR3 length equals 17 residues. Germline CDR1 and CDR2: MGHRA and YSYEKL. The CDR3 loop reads CASSQGGSGATNEKLFF. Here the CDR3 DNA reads TGCGCCAGCAGCCAAGGGGGTTCGGGGGCAACTAATGAAAAACTGTTTTTT.

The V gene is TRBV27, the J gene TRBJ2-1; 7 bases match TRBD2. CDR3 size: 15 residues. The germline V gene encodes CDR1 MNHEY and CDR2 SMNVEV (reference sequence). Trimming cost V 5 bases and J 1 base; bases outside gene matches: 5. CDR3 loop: CASSRYSGSYNEQFF. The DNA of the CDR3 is TGTGCCAGCAGTCGCTATAGCGGGTCCTACAATGAGCAGTTCTTC.

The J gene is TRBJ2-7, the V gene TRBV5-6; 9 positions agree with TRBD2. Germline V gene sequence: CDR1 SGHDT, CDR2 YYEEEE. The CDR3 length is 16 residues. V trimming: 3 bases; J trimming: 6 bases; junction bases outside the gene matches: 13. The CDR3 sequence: CASSSWGSGSIREQYF. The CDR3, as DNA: TGTGCCAGCAGCTCCTGGGGTAGCGGGAGTATTCGCGAGCAGTACTTC.

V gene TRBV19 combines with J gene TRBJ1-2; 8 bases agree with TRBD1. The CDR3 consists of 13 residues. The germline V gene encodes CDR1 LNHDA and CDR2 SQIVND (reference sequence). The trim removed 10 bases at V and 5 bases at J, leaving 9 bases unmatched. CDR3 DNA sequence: TGTGCCACCAATAGACAGGGGTCTTATGGCTACACCTTC. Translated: CATNRQGSYGYTF.

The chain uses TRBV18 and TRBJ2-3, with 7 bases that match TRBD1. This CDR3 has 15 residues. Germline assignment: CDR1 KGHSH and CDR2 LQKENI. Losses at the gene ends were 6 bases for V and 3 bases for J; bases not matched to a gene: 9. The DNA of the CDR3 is TGTGCCAGCTCTAAACAGGGGAGTGGAACAGATACGCAGTATTTT. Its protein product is CASSKQGSGTDTQYF.

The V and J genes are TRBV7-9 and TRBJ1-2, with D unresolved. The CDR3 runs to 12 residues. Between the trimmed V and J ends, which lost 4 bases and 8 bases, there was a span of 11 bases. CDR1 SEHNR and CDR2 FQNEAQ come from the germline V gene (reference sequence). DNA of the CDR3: TGTGCCAGCAGCTGGGGAGGATACGGCTACACCTTC. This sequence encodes CASSWGGYGYTF.

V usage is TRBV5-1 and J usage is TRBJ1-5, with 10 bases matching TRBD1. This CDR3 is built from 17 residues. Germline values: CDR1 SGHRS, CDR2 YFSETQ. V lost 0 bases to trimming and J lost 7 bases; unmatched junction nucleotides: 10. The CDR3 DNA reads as TGCGCCAGCAGCTTGGAACCCCGGGACAGGGGAAGACAGCCCCAGCATTTT. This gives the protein CASSLEPRDRGRQPQHF. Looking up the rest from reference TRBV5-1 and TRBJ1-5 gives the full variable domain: KAGVTQTPRYLIKTRGQQVTLSCSPISGHRSVSWYQQTPGQGLQFLFEYFSETQRNKGNFPGRFSGRQFSNSRSEMNVSTLELGDSALYLCASSLEPRDRGRQPQHFGDGTRLSIL.

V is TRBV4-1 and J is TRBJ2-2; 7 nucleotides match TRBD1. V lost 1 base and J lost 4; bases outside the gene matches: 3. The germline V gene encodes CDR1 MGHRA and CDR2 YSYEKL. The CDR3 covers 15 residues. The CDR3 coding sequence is TGCGCCAGCAGCCAAGTCGACAGGGCCACCGGGGAGCTGTTTTTT. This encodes CASSQVDRATGELFF.

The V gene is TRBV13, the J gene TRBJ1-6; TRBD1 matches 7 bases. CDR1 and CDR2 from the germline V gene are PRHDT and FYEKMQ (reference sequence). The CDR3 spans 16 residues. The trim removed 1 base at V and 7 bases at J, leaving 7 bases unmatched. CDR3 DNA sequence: TGTGCCAGCAGCTTAGCCGGACAGGCCACAAATTCACCCCTCCACTTT. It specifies CASSLAGQATNSPLHF.

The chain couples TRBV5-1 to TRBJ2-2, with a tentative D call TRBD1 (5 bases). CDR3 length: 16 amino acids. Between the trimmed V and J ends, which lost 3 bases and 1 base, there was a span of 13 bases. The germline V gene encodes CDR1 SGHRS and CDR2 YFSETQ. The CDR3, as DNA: TGCGCCAGCAGCTCGTCCACTACAGGGAACACCGGGGAGCTGTTTTTT. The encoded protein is CASSSSTTGNTGELFF. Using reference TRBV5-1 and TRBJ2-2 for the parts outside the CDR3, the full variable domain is KAGVTQTPRYLIKTRGQQVTLSCSPISGHRSVSWYQQTPGQGLQFLFEYFSETQRNKGNFPGRFSGRQFSNSRSEMNVSTLELGDSALYLCASSSSTTGNTGELFFGEGSRLTVL.